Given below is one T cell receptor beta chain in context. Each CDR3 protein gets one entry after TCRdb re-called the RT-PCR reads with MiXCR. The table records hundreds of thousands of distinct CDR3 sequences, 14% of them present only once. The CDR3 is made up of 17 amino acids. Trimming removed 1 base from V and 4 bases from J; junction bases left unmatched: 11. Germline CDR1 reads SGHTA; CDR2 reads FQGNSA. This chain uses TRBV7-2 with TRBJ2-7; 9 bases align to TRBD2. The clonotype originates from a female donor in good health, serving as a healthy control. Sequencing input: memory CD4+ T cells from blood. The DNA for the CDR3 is TGTGCCAGCAGCTTAGGGGGCCTAGCGGGATTGATATACGAGCAGTACTTC. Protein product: CASSLGGLAGLIYEQYF.